Following are 24 T cell receptor beta chains from one sample sequenced in a study of cytomegalovirus exposure and HLA in healthy donors. The primer mix had 60 Vbeta and 13 Jbeta primers. TCRdb's copy holds only in-frame clones and misses some; the assay was immunoSEQ multiplex PCR. The top ten clones hold about 1.3% of a sample with over 150,000 clones, more than 70% of them seen once. Material: PBMCs. The source of these receptors is a man aged 60 to 69 in good health and CMV-seronegative.

The chain carries TRBV5-8 and TRBJ2-3, with D perhaps matching TRBD2 (7 bases). This CDR3 is 16 amino acids long. Germline CDR1 is SGHTS and CDR2 is YDEGEE. V was shortened by 2 bases and J by 2 bases, with 15 bases between the two germline ends. The CDR3 is CASSFMRGGYTDTQYF. CDR3 nucleotides: TGTGCCAGCAGCTTTATGAGGGGGGGCTACACAGATACGCAGTATTTT.

V is TRBV29-1 and J is TRBJ1-2, with 9 positions matching TRBD1. The trim removed 6 bases at V and 4 bases at J, leaving 12 bases unmatched. This CDR3 comprises 15 residues. Germline V gene sequence: CDR1 SQVTM, CDR2 ANQGSEA. DNA for the CDR3: TGCAGCGTCCTAAATCGGGGACAGGGAGGCTATGGCTACACCTTC. Residues: CSVLNRGQGGYGYTF.

This clone appeared a few times. V and J are TRBV30 and TRBJ1-1; 9 nucleotides align to TRBD1. This CDR3 region has 12 residues. V gave up 5 bases and J gave up 4 bases; unmatched junction bases: 2. Germline CDR1 is GTSNPN and CDR2 is SVGIG (reference sequence). The CDR3 region has the DNA TGTGCCTGGGGGACAGGGCCCACTGAAGCTTTCTTT. Its protein is CAWGTGPTEAFF.

J is TRBJ2-7 and V is TRBV7-9, with 9 bases identical to TRBD2. CDR1 is SEHNR, CDR2 FQNEAQ, per germline (reference sequence). CDR3 length: 15 residues. J was trimmed by 3 bases and V by 1 base; bases with no gene match: 4. The DNA for the CDR3 is TGTGCCAGCAGCTTAGTTAGCGGGAGAAACTACGAGCAGTACTTC. Translation: CASSLVSGRNYEQYF. Based on the CDR3 plus reference TRBV7-9 and TRBJ2-7, the full variable domain is DTGVSQNPRHKITKRGQNVTFRCDPISEHNRLYWYRQTLGQGPEFLTYFQNEAQLEKSRLLSDRFSAERPKGSFSTLEIQRTEQGDSAMYLCASSLVSGRNYEQYFGPGTRLTVT.

The chain recombines TRBV6-1 with TRBJ2-3, with 10 bases identical to TRBD2. This CDR3 contains 15 residues. J lost 4 bases, V lost 6 bases, and 7 bases had no gene match. Germline V CDR1 and CDR2: MNHNS, SASEGT. CDR3 coding DNA: TGTGCCAGCAGCGTTAGCGGGGGGCGGGCAGATACGCAGTATTTT. It translates to CASSVSGGRADTQYF.

The chain carries TRBV7-2 and TRBJ2-7; D unclear. The CDR3 consists of 13 residues. V shed 6 bases and J shed 0 bases, with 9 bases lying between them. CDR1 is SGHTA, CDR2 FQGNSA, per germline. This chain's CDR3 is CASRPDNSYEQYF. The DNA of the CDR3 is TGTGCCAGCAGACCCGACAACTCCTACGAGCAGTACTTC. Full variable domain (rest looked up from reference TRBV7-2 and TRBJ2-7): GAGVSQSPSNKVTEKGKDVELRCDPISGHTALYWYRQSLGQGLEFLIYFQGNSAPDKSGLPSDRFSAERTGGSVSTLTIQRTQQEDSAVYLCASRPDNSYEQYFGPGTRLTVT.

The V gene is TRBV11-2, the J gene TRBJ2-2; 7 bases are a match to TRBD1. Germline loops: CDR1 SGHAT, CDR2 FQNNGV. V gave up 5 bases and J gave up 7 bases; unmatched junction bases: 7. This CDR3 has 14 amino acids. CDR3 loop: CASSPTQGVGELFF. CDR3 nucleotide sequence: TGTGCCAGCAGCCCGACCCAGGGGGTCGGGGAGCTGTTTTTT. Looking up the rest from reference TRBV11-2 and TRBJ2-2 gives the full variable domain: EAGVAQSPRYKIIEKRQSVAFWCNPISGHATLYWYQQILGQGPKLLIQFQNNGVVDDSQLPKDRFSAERLKGVDSTLKIQPAKLEDSAVYLCASSPTQGVGELFFGEGSRLTVL.

As to this clone: Other DNA sequences in the sample encode the same CDR3. This chain links TRBV6-4 with TRBJ2-3; D is unclear. Per the germline V gene, CDR1 is MRHNA and CDR2 is SNTAGT. This CDR3 region has 14 residues. V dropped 6 bases and J dropped 2 bases, with 12 bases sitting between them. The CDR3 reads CASSVVYSTDTQYF. The CDR3 bases are TGTGCCAGCAGCGTCGTCTATTCCACAGATACGCAGTATTTT.

The rearrangement joins TRBV7-9 to TRBJ2-6; D not certain. Germline lookup yields CDR1 SEHNR and CDR2 FQNEAQ (reference sequence). The CDR3 contains 18 residues. The ends were cut back, 1 base at V and 4 bases at J, with 17 bases in the middle. For the CDR3, the DNA is TGTGCCAGCAGCTTAGAACGACATTTCTCTGTCGGGGCCAACGTCCTGACTTTC. Translating it yields CASSLERHFSVGANVLTF.

This clone turned up a few times. Written as DNA, the CDR3 is TGCGCCAGCAGCCAAGAGTCCGGGGGACTTATCTCCTACGAGCAGTACTTC. Protein: CASSQESGGLISYEQYF. The chain couples TRBV4-1 to TRBJ2-7; weak D call: TRBD2 (6 bases). The CDR3 contains 17 residues. Germline CDR1 reads MGHRA; CDR2 reads YSYEKL. The V and J ends lost 0 bases and 0 bases respectively, with 15 bases between them.

The V gene is TRBV18, the J gene TRBJ1-5; 9 nucleotides agree with TRBD1. Germline V gene data show CDR1 as KGHSH and CDR2 as LQKENI. V trimming: 1 base; J trimming: 6 bases; junction bases outside the gene matches: 7. The CDR3 sequence is 16 residues long. The CDR3 sequence is CASSPQPGTGSQPQHF. The CDR3 DNA reads TGTGCCAGCTCACCACAACCGGGGACAGGGTCTCAGCCCCAGCATTTT.

The DNA of the CDR3 is TGTGCCAGTAGTATACAGGGGGGGCCCCAGCATTTT. The encoded protein is CASSIQGGPQHF. The chain joins TRBV19 to TRBJ1-5; 7 nucleotides line up with TRBD1. Germline lookup yields CDR1 LNHDA and CDR2 SQIVND (reference sequence). This CDR3 comprises 12 residues. With V trimmed by 2 bases and J by 9 bases, 1 base remained unmatched.

V gene TRBV7-9 combines with J gene TRBJ1-1, with 8 bases matching TRBD1. Looked up from germline, CDR1 is SEHNR and CDR2 is FQNEAQ (reference sequence). Trimming removed 5 bases from V and 3 bases from J; junction bases left unmatched: 5. The CDR3 has 14 residues. The CDR3 reads CASSAQGAYTEAFF. Written as DNA, the CDR3 is TGTGCCAGCAGCGCGCAGGGGGCATACACTGAAGCTTTCTTT.

The chain combines TRBV5-4 with TRBJ2-5; D unclear. Germline values: CDR1 SGHNT, CDR2 YYREEE (reference sequence). CDR3 length: 14 residues. The V end lost 0 bases, the J end lost 4 bases, and 10 bases lay between the germline ends. The CDR3 DNA is TGTGCCAGCAGCTTGGGGCCGCAGTTAGAGACCCAGTACTTC. Its protein product is CASSLGPQLETQYF.

This clone was detected only a few times. CDR3 protein: CASSVQGAPLHF. CDR3 in DNA: TGTGCCAGCAGTGTACAGGGGGCCCCCCTCCACTTT. V usage is TRBV25-1 and J usage is TRBJ1-6; 9 nucleotides align to TRBD1. Looked up from germline, CDR1 is MGHDK and CDR2 is SYGVNS. Trimming at V came to 4 bases and at J to 13 bases, leaving 2 bases not matched to a gene. The CDR3 extends over 12 amino acids.

This clone was observed once. This chain connects TRBV9 to TRBJ2-1; 9 bases are shared with TRBD1. Germline V gene lookup returns CDR1 SGDLS and CDR2 YYNGEE. V lost 3 bases, J lost 9 bases, and 10 bases stayed unmatched. CDR3 size: 15 residues. As DNA, the CDR3 is TGTGCCAGCAGCGGCGTGGGACAGGGAGAGGGTGAGCAGTTCTTC. Translation gives CASSGVGQGEGEQFF.

V usage is TRBV7-2 and J usage is TRBJ1-5; no reliable D call. The CDR3 spans 14 residues. Germline values: CDR1 SGHTA, CDR2 FQGNSA. V was cut by 1 base and J by 0 bases, with 4 bases left in between. The CDR3 protein is CASSLGDSNQPQHF. DNA for the CDR3: TGTGCCAGCAGCTTAGGAGATAGCAATCAGCCCCAGCATTTT.

V gene TRBV5-5 combines with J gene TRBJ2-1; D remains unclear. V was shortened by 0 bases and J by 1 base, with 5 bases between the two germline ends. The CDR3 length is 14 residues. CDR1 and CDR2 from the germline V gene are SGHKS and YYEKEE (reference sequence). The CDR3 loop reads CASSLEQSYNEQFF. The CDR3 coding sequence is TGTGCCAGCAGCTTGGAACAATCCTACAATGAGCAGTTCTTC.

The rearrangement links TRBV6-5 to TRBJ1-2, with TRBD1 matching 10 bases. The CDR3 sequence is 12 residues long. Per the germline V gene, CDR1 is MNHEY and CDR2 is SVGAGI. With V trimmed by 5 bases and J by 7 bases, 1 base remained unmatched. CDR3 DNA: TGTGCCAGCAGTCGGGACAGGGGTGGCTACACCTTC. Protein product: CASSRDRGGYTF.

The chain combines TRBV19 with TRBJ2-1; tentatively, D is TRBD2 (6 bases). V dropped 0 bases and J dropped 0 bases, with 12 bases sitting between them. This CDR3 has 17 amino acids. Germline loops: CDR1 LNHDA, CDR2 SQIVND (reference sequence). The CDR3 loop reads CASSIEAGTRSYNEQFF. The DNA for the CDR3 is TGTGCCAGTAGTATAGAGGCGGGGACTCGCTCCTACAATGAGCAGTTCTTC.

The chain uses TRBV5-1 and TRBJ1-2; TRBD1 matches 8 bases. The germline gives CDR1 SGHRS, CDR2 YFSETQ. This CDR3 region has 15 residues. Trimming removed 0 bases from V and 1 base from J; junction bases left unmatched: 2. The CDR3 DNA is TGCGCCAGCAGCTTGGAACAGGGGGGTAACTATGGCTACACCTTC. It is translated as CASSLEQGGNYGYTF.

This chain uses TRBV5-1 with TRBJ2-3; tentatively, D is TRBD1 (5 bases). The germline CDR1 and CDR2 sequences are SGHRS and YFSETQ. V lost 4 bases and J 5 bases, leaving 20 bases between the germline ends. The CDR3 spans 16 residues. The CDR3 reads CASSTGPGLREDTQYF. Here the CDR3 DNA reads TGCGCCAGCAGCACCGGCCCAGGGCTTAGGGAAGATACGCAGTATTTT.

The genes are TRBV28 and TRBJ2-7; 7 bases align to TRBD1. The junction had 9 bases not matched to a gene; V was cut back by 6 bases and J by 7 bases. Germline V gene sequence: CDR1 MDHEN, CDR2 SYDVKM. This CDR3 region has 13 residues. In DNA form, the CDR3 reads TGTGCCAGCAGCTTGGGACAGTTGGGGGAGCAGTACTTC. It encodes CASSLGQLGEQYF.

This rearrangement joins TRBV12-5 to TRBJ2-1; 8 bases align to TRBD2. Germline lookup yields CDR1 LGHNT and CDR2 FRNRAP. CDR3 length: 15 residues. V trimming: 8 bases; J trimming: 5 bases; junction bases outside the gene matches: 11. The CDR3 sequence is CASSSGGGGHNEQFF. DNA of the CDR3: TGTGCTAGTTCCTCCGGGGGGGGAGGGCACAATGAGCAGTTCTTC.